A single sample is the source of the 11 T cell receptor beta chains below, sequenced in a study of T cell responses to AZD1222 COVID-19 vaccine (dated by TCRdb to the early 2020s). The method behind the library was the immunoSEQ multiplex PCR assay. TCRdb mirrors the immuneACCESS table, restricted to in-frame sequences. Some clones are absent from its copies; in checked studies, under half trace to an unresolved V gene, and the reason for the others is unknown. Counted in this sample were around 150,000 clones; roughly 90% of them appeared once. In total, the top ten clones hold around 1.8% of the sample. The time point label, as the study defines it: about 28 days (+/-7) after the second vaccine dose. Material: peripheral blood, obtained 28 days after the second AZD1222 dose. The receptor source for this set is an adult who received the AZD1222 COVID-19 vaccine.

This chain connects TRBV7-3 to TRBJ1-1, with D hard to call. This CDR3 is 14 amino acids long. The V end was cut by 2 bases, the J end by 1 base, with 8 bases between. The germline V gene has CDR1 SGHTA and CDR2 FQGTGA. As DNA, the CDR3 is TGTGCCAGCAGCTTAGCCCGGGAGAACACTGAAGCTTTCTTT. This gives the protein CASSLARENTEAFF.

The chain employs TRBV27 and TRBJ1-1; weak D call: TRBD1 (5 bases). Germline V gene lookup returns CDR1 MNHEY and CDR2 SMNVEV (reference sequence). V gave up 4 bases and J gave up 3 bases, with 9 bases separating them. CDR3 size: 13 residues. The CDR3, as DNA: TGTGCCAGCAGTTGGGGGGGTGACACTGAAGCTTTCTTT. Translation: CASSWGGDTEAFF.

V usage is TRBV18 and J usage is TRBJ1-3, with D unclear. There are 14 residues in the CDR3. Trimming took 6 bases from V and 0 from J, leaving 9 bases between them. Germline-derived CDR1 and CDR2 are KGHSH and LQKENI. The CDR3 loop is CASSPGDSGNTIYF. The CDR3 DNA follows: TGTGCCAGCTCCCCCGGGGACTCTGGAAACACCATATATTTT.

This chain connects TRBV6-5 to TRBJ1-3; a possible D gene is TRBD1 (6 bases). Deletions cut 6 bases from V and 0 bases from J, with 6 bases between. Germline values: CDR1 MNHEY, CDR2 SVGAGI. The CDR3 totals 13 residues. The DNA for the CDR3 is TGTGCCAGCAGACAGGGCTCTGGAAACACCATATATTTT. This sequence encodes CASRQGSGNTIYF.

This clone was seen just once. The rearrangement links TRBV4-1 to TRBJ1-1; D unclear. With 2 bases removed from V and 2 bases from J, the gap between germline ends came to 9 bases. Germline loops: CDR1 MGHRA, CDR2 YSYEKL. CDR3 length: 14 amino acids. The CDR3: CASSQPVSNTEAFF. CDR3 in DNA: TGCGCCAGCAGCCAACCGGTGTCAAACACTGAAGCTTTCTTT.

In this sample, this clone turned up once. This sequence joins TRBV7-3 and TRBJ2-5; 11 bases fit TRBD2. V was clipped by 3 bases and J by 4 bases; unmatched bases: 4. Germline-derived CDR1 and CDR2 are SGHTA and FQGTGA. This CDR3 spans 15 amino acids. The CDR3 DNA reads TGTGCCAGCAGCTTGTCGACTAGCGGGACAGAGACCCAGTACTTC. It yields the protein CASSLSTSGTETQYF.

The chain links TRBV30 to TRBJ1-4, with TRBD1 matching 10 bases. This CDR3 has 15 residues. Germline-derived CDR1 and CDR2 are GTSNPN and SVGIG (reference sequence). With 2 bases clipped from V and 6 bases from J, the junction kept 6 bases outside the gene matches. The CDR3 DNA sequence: TGTGCCTGGAGTATGGGACAGGGGAGGTATGAAAAACTGTTTTTT. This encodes CAWSMGQGRYEKLFF.

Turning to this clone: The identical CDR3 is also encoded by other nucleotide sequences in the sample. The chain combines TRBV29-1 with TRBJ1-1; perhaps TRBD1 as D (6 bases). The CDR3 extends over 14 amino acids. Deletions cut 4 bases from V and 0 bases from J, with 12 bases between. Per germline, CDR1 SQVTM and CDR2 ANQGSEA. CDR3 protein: CSVGVRGMNTEAFF. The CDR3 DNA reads TGCAGCGTTGGGGTCAGGGGAATGAACACTGAAGCTTTCTTT. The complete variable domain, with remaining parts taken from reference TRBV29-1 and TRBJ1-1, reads SAVISQKPSRDICQRGTSLTIQCQVDSQVTMMFWYRQQPGQSLTLIATANQGSEATYESGFVIDKFPISRPNLTFSTLTVSNMSPEDSSIYLCSVGVRGMNTEAFFGQGTRLTVV.

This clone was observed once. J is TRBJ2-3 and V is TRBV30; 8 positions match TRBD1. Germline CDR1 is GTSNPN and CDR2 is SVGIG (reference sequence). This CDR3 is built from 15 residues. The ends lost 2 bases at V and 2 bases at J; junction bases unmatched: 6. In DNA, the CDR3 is TGTGCCTGGAGTCCAGGGGGCGGGATCACAGATACGCAGTATTTT. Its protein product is CAWSPGGGITDTQYF.

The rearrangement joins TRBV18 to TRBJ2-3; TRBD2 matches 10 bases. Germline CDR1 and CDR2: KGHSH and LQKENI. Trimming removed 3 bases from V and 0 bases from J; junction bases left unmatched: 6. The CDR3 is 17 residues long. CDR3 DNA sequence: TGTGCCAGCTCACCTTCCAGCGGGGGGGTGAGCACAGATACGCAGTATTTT. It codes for CASSPSSGGVSTDTQYF.

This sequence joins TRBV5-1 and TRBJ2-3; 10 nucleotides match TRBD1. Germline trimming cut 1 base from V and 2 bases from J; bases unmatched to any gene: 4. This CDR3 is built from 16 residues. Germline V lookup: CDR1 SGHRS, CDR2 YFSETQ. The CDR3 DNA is TGCGCCAGCAGCTTGCAGGGACAGGGGTACACAGATACGCAGTATTTT. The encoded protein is CASSLQGQGYTDTQYF.